This TCR beta chain was documented in a study of control samples from healthy donors and cancer patients. Produced via immunoSEQ multiplex PCR; TCRdb's table is partial and in-frame only. The sample has 160,000 or so clones, around 95% seen once; the top ten hold around 8.5%. V was trimmed by 0 bases and J by 4 bases, leaving 10 bases between them. This CDR3 is built from 14 residues. Germline V gives CDR1 SGHRS, CDR2 YFSETQ. The receptor was isolated from a middle-aged woman in good health. Material for sequencing was blood. The rearrangement links TRBV5-1 to TRBJ1-2; D unclear. The CDR3 nucleotides read TGCGCCAGCAGCTTGGAGCCAGACATCTATGGCTACACCTTC. It encodes CASSLEPDIYGYTF.